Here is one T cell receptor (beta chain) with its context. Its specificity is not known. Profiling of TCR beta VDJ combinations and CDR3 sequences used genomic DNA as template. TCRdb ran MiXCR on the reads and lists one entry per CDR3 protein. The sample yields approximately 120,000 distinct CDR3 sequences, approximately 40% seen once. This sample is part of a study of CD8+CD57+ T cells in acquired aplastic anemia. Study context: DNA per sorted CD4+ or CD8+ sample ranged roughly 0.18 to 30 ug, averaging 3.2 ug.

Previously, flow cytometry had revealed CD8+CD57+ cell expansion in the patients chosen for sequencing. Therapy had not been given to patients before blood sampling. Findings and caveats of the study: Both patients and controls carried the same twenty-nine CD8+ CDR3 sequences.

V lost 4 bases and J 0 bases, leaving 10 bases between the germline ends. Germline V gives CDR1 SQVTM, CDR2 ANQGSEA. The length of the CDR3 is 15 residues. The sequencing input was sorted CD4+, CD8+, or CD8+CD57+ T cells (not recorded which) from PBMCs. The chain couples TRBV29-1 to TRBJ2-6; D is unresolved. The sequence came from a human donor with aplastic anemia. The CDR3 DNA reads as TGCAGCGTTGGAGGAGAAAGCTCTGGGGCCAACGTCCTGACTTTC. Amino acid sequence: CSVGGESSGANVLTF.